This paragraph reports one TCR beta chain. Its antigen is currently not known. Per-base quality was not reported, and no clone a single base away is much larger than it. Receptors were amplified or captured by the immunoSEQ multiplex PCR assay. Around 100,000 TCR templates per sample were assayed by the deep sequencing platform. Genomic DNA extracted from sorted T cells was used for TCRbeta CDR3 sequencing. Turning to the authors' computational methods: The R programming language was used for clonal analysis of TCRbeta CDR3 data. Unstimulated samples were compared with post-reaction CFSE-low samples to define alloreactive CD4+ and CD8+ clones. By matching sequences to the repertoires of sorted unstimulated Treg and non-Treg cells, each alloreactive CD4+ clone was assigned a regulatory or non-regulatory origin. This is the immuneACCESS table as TCRdb keeps it, with only in-frame sequences that have V and J called. A part of the clones is gone; compared with another copy, unresolved V genes explain less than half, and the rest is unexplained. D and trimming were read from the DNA, whereas the V and J calls and clone size are those reported in that table. This sample lists some 100,000 clones; roughly nine tenths were detected once. In total, the top ten clones hold about 0.7% of the sample.

The data were taken from a study of siplizumab effects on memory and regulatory T cells (dated by TCRdb to the late 2010s). A note on the overall study: The effect of the anti-CD2 antibody siplizumab on alloreactive T-cell subsets was examined in allogeneic mixed lymphocyte reactions constructed from human PBMCs. Overall study results and their limits: No functional confirmation was obtained for the suppressive function of proliferating Tregs from siplizumab cultures. Siplizumab significantly reduced the cumulative frequency of alloreactive sequences traceable to unstimulated CD4+ memory T cells. Unstimulated naive T cells appeared to be more diverse than memory T cells, and naive cells seemed to make a substantial contribution to the alloresponse. Among mappable alloreactive CD4+ clones, the Treg-derived fraction averaged about 75% with siplizumab versus around 27% in control reactions. Because sequences below about 10^-5 frequency were poorly captured, only a minor fraction of alloreactive clones could be mapped to unstimulated subsets. Roughly 80-95% of proliferating CD4+ or CD8+ clones could not be assigned a naive or memory phenotype.

CDR1 and CDR2, looked up from the germline V gene (reference sequence), are SEHNR and FQNEAQ. V lost 3 bases and J lost 5 bases, and the count of bases not matched to a germline gene is 1. The CDR3 runs 16 residues from the cysteine to the phenylalanine. The CDR3 DNA has 48 bases and is translated from base 1. Sorted unstimulated T cells, along with proliferating T cells recovered from mixed lymphocyte reactions, underwent TCRbeta CDR3 sequencing. Fresh whole blood from approximately 9 HLA-typed healthy donors was used to isolate PBMCs. To map where alloreactive clones came from, CD4+ regulatory T cells in the unstimulated state were FACS-sorted.

The rearrangement joined TRBV7-9 to TRBJ2-1, and TRBD2 aligns with 16 junction nucleotides. This TCR derives from a human donor in good health. Input material: Tregs sorted from blood. At the DNA level, the sequence is TGTGCCAGCAGCTTGGGACTAGCGGGAGGGCACAATGAGCAGTTCTTC. Protein translation: CASSLGLAGGHNEQFF.